One and the same sample provided the 13 T cell receptor beta chains below, sequenced in a study of blood T cell repertoires in COVID-19. Assay: immunoSEQ multiplex PCR; the TCRdb copy retains only in-frame clones and omits some. The sample has 120,000 to 150,000 clones, about 80% seen once. Input material: peripheral blood. These receptors all stem from a human donor in a cohort sampled during active COVID-19.

The chain couples TRBV3-1 (or the pseudogene TRBV3-2) to TRBJ1-2; maybe TRBD1 (5 bases). Germline CDR1 and CDR2: LGHDT and YNNKEL (reference sequence). This CDR3 contains 14 residues. V lost 8 bases to trimming and J lost 4 bases, with 17 bases between them. In nucleotides, the CDR3 is TGTGCCAGCTCCCGAACAGGCCCCGGCTATGGCTACACCTTC. Its translation is CASSRTGPGYGYTF.

The rearrangement links TRBV10-2 to TRBJ2-2; 13 bases line up with TRBD2. J gave up 1 base and V 6 bases, and 8 bases lay outside the gene matches. This CDR3 spans 18 amino acids. Germline CDR1 WSHSY, CDR2 SAAADI. The CDR3 is CASSFTSGGARNTGELFF. In DNA form, the CDR3 reads TGCGCCAGCAGCTTTACTAGCGGGGGGGCTAGGAACACCGGGGAGCTGTTTTTT.

The J gene is TRBJ2-4, the V gene TRBV7-9; a possible D gene is TRBD1 (6 bases). V lost 3 bases and J lost 0, with 15 bases in between. The germline V gene encodes CDR1 SEHNR and CDR2 FQNEAQ (reference sequence). The CDR3 extends over 17 amino acids. CDR3 amino acids: CASSFGTPWEAKNIQYF. The CDR3 DNA reads as TGTGCCAGCAGCTTTGGGACACCCTGGGAAGCCAAAAACATTCAGTACTTC. The full variable domain, with the rest looked up from reference TRBV7-9 and TRBJ2-4, is DTGVSQNPRHKITKRGQNVTFRCDPISEHNRLYWYRQTLGQGPEFLTYFQNEAQLEKSRLLSDRFSAERPKGSFSTLEIQRTEQGDSAMYLCASSFGTPWEAKNIQYFGAGTRLSVL.

This chain links TRBV4-1 with TRBJ1-4, with 10 bases that match TRBD1. This CDR3 comprises 15 residues. CDR1 and CDR2 (germline): MGHRA, YSYEKL. The junction had 6 bases not matched to a gene; V was cut back by 5 bases and J by 6 bases. The CDR3 DNA is TGCGCCAGCAGCTTTCCGGGACAGGGGTATGAAAAACTGTTTTTT. Protein: CASSFPGQGYEKLFF.

The genes are TRBV5-4 and TRBJ1-2; 9 nucleotides align to TRBD1. The CDR3 runs to 14 residues. Trimming removed 0 bases from V and 6 bases from J; junction bases left unmatched: 3. Germline CDR1 reads SGHNT; CDR2 reads YYREEE (reference sequence). The CDR3 bases are TGTGCCAGCAGCTTGGTCCGGACAGGGGATGGCTACACCTTC. It codes for CASSLVRTGDGYTF. The full variable domain, completed using reference TRBV5-4 and TRBJ1-2, is ETGVTQSPTHLIKTRGQQVTLRCSSQSGHNTVSWYQQALGQGPQFIFQYYREEENGRGNFPPRFSGLQFPNYSSELNVNALELDDSALYLCASSLVRTGDGYTFGSGTRLTVV.

CDR3 in amino acids: CASRQVYNEQFF. The CDR3, as DNA: TGCGCCAGCAGACAGGTCTACAATGAGCAGTTCTTC. This chain joins TRBV5-1 and TRBJ2-1, with D perhaps TRBD1 (5 bases). With 5 bases removed from V and 3 bases from J, the gap between germline ends came to 6 bases. The CDR3 sequence is 12 residues long. Germline CDR1 SGHRS, CDR2 YFSETQ.

The chain couples TRBV10-3 to TRBJ2-3; D not resolved. CDR1 and CDR2 from the germline V gene are ENHRY and SYGVKD. The CDR3 is 12 residues long. With 6 bases removed from V and 3 bases from J, the gap between germline ends came to 7 bases. CDR3 region: CAISGWTDTQYF. The CDR3 DNA is TGTGCCATCAGCGGGTGGACAGATACGCAGTATTTT.

V gene TRBV24-1 combines with J gene TRBJ2-2; 9 positions match TRBD1. CDR1 is KGHDR, CDR2 SFDVKD, per germline. V gave up 4 bases and J gave up 3 bases; unmatched junction bases: 5. CDR3 size: 16 residues. The chain's CDR3 is CATSDPTGGDTGELFF. The CDR3 nucleotides read TGTGCCACCAGTGACCCGACAGGGGGGGACACCGGGGAGCTGTTTTTT.

The chain recombines TRBV3-1 (or the pseudogene TRBV3-2) with TRBJ2-1; 7 nucleotides match TRBD2. V shed 8 bases and J 9 bases; nucleotides not matched to a gene: 10. The CDR3 is made up of 13 amino acids. The germline V gene encodes CDR1 LGHDT and CDR2 YNNKEL (reference sequence). DNA of the CDR3: TGTGCCAGCGGGAGCGAGCGGGGTGGTGAGCAGTTCTTC. It translates to CASGSERGGEQFF.

The rearrangement links TRBV30 to TRBJ2-5; 7 positions agree with TRBD2. Germline CDR1 GTSNPN, CDR2 SVGIG (reference sequence). V lost 0 bases to trimming and J lost 1 base; unmatched junction nucleotides: 5. The CDR3 covers 15 residues. DNA for the CDR3: TGTGCCTGGAGTGTACAGCGGGGACCCCAAGAGACCCAGTACTTC. Protein product: CAWSVQRGPQETQYF.

The chain employs TRBV5-1 and TRBJ2-5; D is perhaps TRBD2 (6 bases). The CDR3 totals 15 residues. Germline V CDR1 and CDR2: SGHRS, YFSETQ. The V end was cut by 0 bases, the J end by 5 bases, with 14 bases between. The CDR3 sequence is CASSLVRDSPETQYF. The CDR3 DNA sequence: TGCGCCAGCAGCTTGGTCCGGGACTCCCCGGAGACCCAGTACTTC.

This clone was observed once. This chain links TRBV5-1 with TRBJ2-5; 9 positions match TRBD2. Germline loops: CDR1 SGHRS, CDR2 YFSETQ. This CDR3 has 16 residues. Trimming at V came to 4 bases and at J to 4 bases, leaving 11 bases not matched to a gene. The CDR3 DNA sequence: TGCGCCAGCAGCCGCCGCTGGCGGGGGGGCGGAGAGACCCAGTACTTC. Amino acids: CASSRRWRGGGETQYF.

The chain employs TRBV6-5 and TRBJ1-2; D remains ambiguous. There are 13 residues in the CDR3. V lost 8 bases, J lost 4 bases, and 14 bases lay in between. The germline CDR1 and CDR2 sequences are MNHEY and SVGAGI. For the CDR3, the DNA is TGTGCCAGCGGGGTGGGAGAAACCTATGGCTACACCTTC. Amino acids: CASGVGETYGYTF.